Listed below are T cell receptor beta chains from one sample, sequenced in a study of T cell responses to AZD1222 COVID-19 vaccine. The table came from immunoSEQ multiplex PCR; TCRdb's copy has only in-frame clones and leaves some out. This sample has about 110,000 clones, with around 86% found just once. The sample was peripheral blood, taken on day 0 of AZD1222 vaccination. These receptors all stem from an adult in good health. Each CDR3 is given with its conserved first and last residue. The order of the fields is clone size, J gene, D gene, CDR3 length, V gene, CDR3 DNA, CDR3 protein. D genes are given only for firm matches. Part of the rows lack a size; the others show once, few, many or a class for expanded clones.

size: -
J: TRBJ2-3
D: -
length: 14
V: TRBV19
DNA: TGTGCCAGTAGTAGCGGGTCTTACACAGATACGCAGTATTTT
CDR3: CASSSGSYTDTQYF

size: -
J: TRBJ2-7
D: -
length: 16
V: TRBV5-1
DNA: TGCGCCAGCAGCTTGGAAGGTAGGGCCTTCGCCTCCGAGCAGTACTTC
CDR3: CASSLEGRAFASEQYF

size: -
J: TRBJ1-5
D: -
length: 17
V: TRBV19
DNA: TGTGCCAGTAAAGTGGTTTCTGGCCCGCAGGGCAATCAGCCCCAGCATTTT
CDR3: CASKVVSGPQGNQPQHF

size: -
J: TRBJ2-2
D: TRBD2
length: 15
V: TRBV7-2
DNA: TGTGCCAGCCGGGGAGGCGGGGGGGCGGCCGGGGAGCTGTTTTTT
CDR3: CASRGGGGAAGELFF

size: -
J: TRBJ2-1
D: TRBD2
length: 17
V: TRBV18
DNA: TGTGCCAGCTCACCACTTCGGACTAGCGGGGGGAACAATGAGCAGTTCTTC
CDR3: CASSPLRTSGGNNEQFF

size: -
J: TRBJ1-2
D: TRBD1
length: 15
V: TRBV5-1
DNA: TGCGCCAGCAGCACCGGGACAGGGGACATCTATGGCTACACCTTC
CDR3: CASSTGTGDIYGYTF

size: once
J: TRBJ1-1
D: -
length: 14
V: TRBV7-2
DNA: TGTGCCAGCAGCTTAAGGAGGACAACTCCTGAAGCTTTCTTT
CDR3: CASSLRRTTPEAFF

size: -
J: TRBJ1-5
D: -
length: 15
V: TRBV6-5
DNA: TGTGCCAGCAGTTACGATCTTGGACCCAATCAGCCCCAGCATTTT
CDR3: CASSYDLGPNQPQHF

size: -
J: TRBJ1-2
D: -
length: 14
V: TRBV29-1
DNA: TGCAGCGTTGAGCCCAGGACTTCTAACTATGGCTACACCTTC
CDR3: CSVEPRTSNYGYTF

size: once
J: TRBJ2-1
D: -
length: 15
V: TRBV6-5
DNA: TGTGCCAGCAGTTACTCAGCTGGTCTTGGAACGGAGCAGTTCTTC
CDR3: CASSYSAGLGTEQFF

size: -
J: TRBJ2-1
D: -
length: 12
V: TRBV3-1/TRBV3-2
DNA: TGTGCCAGCAGCCAAGGCCCAAGTAAGCAGTTCTTC
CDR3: CASSQGPSKQFF

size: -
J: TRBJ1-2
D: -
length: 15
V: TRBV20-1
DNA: TGCAGTGCTAGTGCCCCGGGGGGGAGAAACTATGGCTACACCTTC
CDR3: CSASAPGGRNYGYTF

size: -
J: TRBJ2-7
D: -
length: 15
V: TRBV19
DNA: TGTGCCAGTCGGGATGCAGGGCAGGGCCCCTACGAGCAGTACTTC
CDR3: CASRDAGQGPYEQYF

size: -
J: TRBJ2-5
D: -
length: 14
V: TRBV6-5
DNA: TGTGCCAGCGCAAAGGGAGGGGGCCAAGAGACCCAGTACTTC
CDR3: CASAKGGGQETQYF

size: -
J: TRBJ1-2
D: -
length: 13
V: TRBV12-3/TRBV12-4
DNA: TGTGCCAGCAGGCCCGGGAGTCCGCGTGGCTACACCTTC
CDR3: CASRPGSPRGYTF

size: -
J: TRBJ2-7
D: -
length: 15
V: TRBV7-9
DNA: TGTGCCAGCAGCAGCACAGGGCCGAGCTCCTACGAGCAGTACTTC
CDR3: CASSSTGPSSYEQYF

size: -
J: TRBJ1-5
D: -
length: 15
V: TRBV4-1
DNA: TGCGCCAGCAGCCGCACCGTAGGCAGCAATCAGCCCCAGCATTTT
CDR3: CASSRTVGSNQPQHF

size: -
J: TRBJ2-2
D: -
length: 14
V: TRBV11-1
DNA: TGTGCCAGCAGCTTACCAGGGGCCACCGGGGAGCTGTTTTTT
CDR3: CASSLPGATGELFF

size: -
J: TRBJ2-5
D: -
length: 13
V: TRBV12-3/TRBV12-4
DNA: TGTGCCAGCAGTTTGCGAGCAGGAGAGACCCAGTACTTC
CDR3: CASSLRAGETQYF

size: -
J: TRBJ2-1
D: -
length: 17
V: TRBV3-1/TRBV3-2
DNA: TGTGCCAGCAGCCATCTCCAAGCGGCCCTGAAATACAATGAGCAGTTCTTC
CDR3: CASSHLQAALKYNEQFF

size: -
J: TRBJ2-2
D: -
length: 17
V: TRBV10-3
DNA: TGTGCCATCAGTGAGTCGACAGGTCCAGCAGGGACCGGGGAGCTGTTTTTT
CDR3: CAISESTGPAGTGELFF

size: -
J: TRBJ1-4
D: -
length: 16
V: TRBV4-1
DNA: TGCGCCAGCAGCCGCTTCCTTGGGGGAACTAATGAAAAACTGTTTTTT
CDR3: CASSRFLGGTNEKLFF

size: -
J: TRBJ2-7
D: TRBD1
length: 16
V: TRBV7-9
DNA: TGTGCCAGCAGCTCAAACCCGGGACAGGGATCCTACGAGCAGTACTTC
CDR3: CASSSNPGQGSYEQYF

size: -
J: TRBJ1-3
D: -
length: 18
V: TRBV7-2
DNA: TGTGCCAGCAGTCAAGGACAGACCTGGATGAGCTCTGGAAACACCATATATTTT
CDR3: CASSQGQTWMSSGNTIYF